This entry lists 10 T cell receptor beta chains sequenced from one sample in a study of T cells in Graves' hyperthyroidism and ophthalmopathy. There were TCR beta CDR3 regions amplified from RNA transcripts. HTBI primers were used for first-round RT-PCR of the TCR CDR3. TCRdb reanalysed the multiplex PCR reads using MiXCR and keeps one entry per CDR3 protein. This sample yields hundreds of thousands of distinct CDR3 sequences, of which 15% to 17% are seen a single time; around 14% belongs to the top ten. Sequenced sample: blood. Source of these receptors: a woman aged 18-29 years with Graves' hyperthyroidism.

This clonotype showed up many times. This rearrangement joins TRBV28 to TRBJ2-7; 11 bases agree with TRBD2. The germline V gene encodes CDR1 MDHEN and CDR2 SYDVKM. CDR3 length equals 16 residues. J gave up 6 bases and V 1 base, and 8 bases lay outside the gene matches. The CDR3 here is CASSLLSGLAGGEQYF. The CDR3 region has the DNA TGTGCCAGCAGTTTATTATCAGGGCTAGCGGGGGGCGAGCAGTACTTC.

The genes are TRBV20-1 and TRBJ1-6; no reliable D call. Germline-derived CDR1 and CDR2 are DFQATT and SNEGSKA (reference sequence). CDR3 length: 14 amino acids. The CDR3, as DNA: TGCATCCTCGGGCGGGGATACTATAATTCACCCCTCCACTTT. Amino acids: CILGRGYYNSPLHF.

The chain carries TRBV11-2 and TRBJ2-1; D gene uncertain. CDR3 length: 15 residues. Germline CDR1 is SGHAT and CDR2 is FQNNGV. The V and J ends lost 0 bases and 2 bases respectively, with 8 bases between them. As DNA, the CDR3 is TGTGCCAGCAGCTTAGAAACAGAGACCTACAATGAGCAGTTCTTC. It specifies CASSLETETYNEQFF.

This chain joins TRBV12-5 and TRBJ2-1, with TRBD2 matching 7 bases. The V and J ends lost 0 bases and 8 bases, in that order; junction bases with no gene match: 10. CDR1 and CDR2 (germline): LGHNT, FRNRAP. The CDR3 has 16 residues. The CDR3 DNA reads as TGTGCTAGTGGTTTGGTAATCGGGGGAGGGATCCATGAGCAGTTCTTC. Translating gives CASGLVIGGGIHEQFF. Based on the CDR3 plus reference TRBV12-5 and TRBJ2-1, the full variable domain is DARVTQTPRHKVTEMGQEVTMRCQPILGHNTVFWYRQTMMQGLELLAYFRNRAPLDDSGMPKDRFSAEMPDATLATLKIQPSEPRDSAVYFCASGLVIGGGIHEQFFGPGTRLTVL.

The CDR3 loop is CASSRPRPIKYF. In DNA form, the CDR3 reads TGTGCCAGCAGTCGACCCAGGCCTATAAAGTACTTC. V is TRBV3-1 and J is TRBJ2-4; D uncertain. Germline V gene lookup returns CDR1 LGHDT and CDR2 YNNKEL (reference sequence). There are 12 residues in the CDR3. The ends were cut back, 6 bases at V and 14 bases at J, with 17 bases in the middle. The whole variable domain, remainder taken from reference TRBV3-1 and TRBJ2-4, is DTAVSQTPKYLVTQMGNDKSIKCEQNLGHDTMYWYKQDSKKFLKIMFSYNNKELIINETVPNRFSPKSPDKAHLNLHINSLELGDSAVYFCASSRPRPIKYFGAGTRLSVL.

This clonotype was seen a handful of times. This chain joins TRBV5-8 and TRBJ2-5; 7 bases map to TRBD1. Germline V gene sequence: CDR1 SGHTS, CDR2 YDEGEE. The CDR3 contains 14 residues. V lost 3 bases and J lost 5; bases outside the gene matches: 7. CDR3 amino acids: CASSSAQGWETQYF. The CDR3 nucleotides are TGTGCCAGCAGCTCTGCACAGGGGTGGGAGACCCAGTACTTC.

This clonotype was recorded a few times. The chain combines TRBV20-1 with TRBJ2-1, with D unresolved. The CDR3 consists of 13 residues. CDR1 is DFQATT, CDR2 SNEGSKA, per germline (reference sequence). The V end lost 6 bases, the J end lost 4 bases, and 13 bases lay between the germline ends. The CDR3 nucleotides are TGCAGTGCGTCCCGGACCCGATACAATGAGCAGTTCTTC. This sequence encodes CSASRTRYNEQFF.

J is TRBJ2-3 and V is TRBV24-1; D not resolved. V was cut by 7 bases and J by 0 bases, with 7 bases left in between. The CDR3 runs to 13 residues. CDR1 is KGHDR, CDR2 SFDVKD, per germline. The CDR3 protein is CATRTDSTDTQYF. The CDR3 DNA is TGTGCCACCAGGACGGACAGCACAGATACGCAGTATTTT.

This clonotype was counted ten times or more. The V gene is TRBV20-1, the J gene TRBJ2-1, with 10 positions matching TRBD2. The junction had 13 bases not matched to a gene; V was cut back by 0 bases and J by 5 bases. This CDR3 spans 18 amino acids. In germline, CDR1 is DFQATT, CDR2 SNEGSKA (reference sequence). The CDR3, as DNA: TGCAGTGCTAGAGACAGCGGGGGGGCAGAATGGCTCAACAATGAGCAGTTCTTC. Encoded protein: CSARDSGGAEWLNNEQFF.

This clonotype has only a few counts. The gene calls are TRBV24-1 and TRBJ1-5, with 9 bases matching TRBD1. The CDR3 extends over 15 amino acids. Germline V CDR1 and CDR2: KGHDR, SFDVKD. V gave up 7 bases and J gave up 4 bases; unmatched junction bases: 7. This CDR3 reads CATRRDRALNQPQHF. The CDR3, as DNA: TGTGCCACCAGGAGGGACAGGGCCTTAAATCAGCCCCAGCATTTT.